The source of this T cell receptor beta chain is a study of response to subunit inactivated influenza vaccine. Germline V gene sequence: CDR1 SGHTA, CDR2 FQGNSA. This CDR3 is 15 amino acids long. The V gene end was trimmed by 2 bases and the J gene end by 2 bases; junction bases not matched to a gene: 6. TCRdb independently ran MiXCR on the RT-PCR reads; one entry per CDR3 protein. The sample yields approximately 530,000 distinct CDR3 sequences, less than 7.5% seen once. This material consisted of PBMCs from blood, taken less than 30 months after vaccination. This TCR came from a man aged 45 to 75 who received an inactivated influenza vaccine. The rearrangement links TRBV7-2 to TRBJ2-7, with 7 positions matching TRBD1. The CDR3 coding sequence is TGTGCCAGCAGCTTAACCCCCGACAGGGCCTACGAGCAGTACTTC. It specifies CASSLTPDRAYEQYF. The whole variable domain, filled in from reference TRBV7-2 and TRBJ2-7, reads GAGVSQSPSNKVTEKGKDVELRCDPISGHTALYWYRQSLGQGLEFLIYFQGNSAPDKSGLPSDRFSAERTGGSVSTLTIQRTQQEDSAVYLCASSLTPDRAYEQYFGPGTRLTVT.